This T cell receptor (beta chain) derives from a study of neurological immune-mediated disorders. Study-level points and caveats: One related-CDR3 cluster, found by phylogenetic grouping, held repertoires of 18 of 34 multiple sclerosis patients and is a possible signature. Private repertoires in all groups were suggested, as expanded clones shared no CDR3 amino acid sequences across subjects.

This clonotype was detected many times. The target antigen is unknown. Trimming removed 1 base from V and 7 bases from J; junction bases left unmatched: 8. This CDR3 spans 16 amino acids. CDR1 is LGHNT, CDR2 FRNRAP, per germline. Time point here: longitudinal time-point 3. PBMCs numbering 2 million and stored at -80 C yielded the unsorted libraries. Each CDR3 protein gets one entry after TCRdb re-called the 5' RACE reads with MiXCR. Of under 100,000 distinct CDR3 sequences detected, about 4.3% appear once; the ten largest clones hold 5.7%. Sample: PBMCs. The TCR sequence derives from an older woman with multiple sclerosis. This chain connects TRBV12-5 to TRBJ2-1; TRBD1 matches at 9 bases. The CDR3 loop reads CASGLAAGTGSNEQFF. DNA for the CDR3: TGTGCTAGTGGTTTGGCCGCCGGGACAGGGAGTAATGAGCAGTTCTTC.